The rows below give T cell receptor beta chains drawn from one sample of a study of blood T cell repertoires in COVID-19. Sequencing was performed with immunoSEQ multiplex PCR; in TCRdb, only in-frame clones are kept and a portion is missing. This sample carries 120,000 or so clones, about two thirds of them seen once, and the ten largest clones take 0.75% to 0.9%. Sequencing was performed on peripheral blood. These receptors came from a human donor with acute or convalescent COVID-19. The donor label of this sample is uncertain. Both conserved end residues are part of each CDR3. The order of the fields is CDR3 protein, CDR3 DNA, D gene, V gene, clone size, J gene. The D gene is left open where the match is weak. The listing skips clone size in some rows; elsewhere it reads once, few, many or a size class.

cdr3_aa: CSASATGNTIYF; cdr3_nt: TGCAGTGCTAGTGCCACTGGAAACACCATATATTTT; d_call: -; v_call: TRBV20-1; clone_size: -; j_call: TRBJ1-3
cdr3_aa: CASRPGQGYHEQYF; cdr3_nt: TGTGCCAGCAGGCCGGGACAGGGGTACCACGAGCAGTACTTC; d_call: TRBD1; v_call: TRBV28; clone_size: -; j_call: TRBJ2-7
cdr3_aa: CASSLTKRAGANVLTF; cdr3_nt: TGTGCCAGCAGCTTAACCAAGCGGGCCGGGGCCAACGTCCTGACTTTC; d_call: -; v_call: TRBV7-3; clone_size: -; j_call: TRBJ2-6
cdr3_aa: CASSPGLGLYNEQFF; cdr3_nt: TGTGCCAGCAGCCCGGGCCTCGGACTCTACAATGAGCAGTTCTTC; d_call: -; v_call: TRBV5-5; clone_size: once; j_call: TRBJ2-1
cdr3_aa: CASSLGHRNTEAFF; cdr3_nt: TGCGCCAGCAGCTTGGGACACCGGAACACTGAAGCTTTCTTT; d_call: -; v_call: TRBV5-1; clone_size: few; j_call: TRBJ1-1
cdr3_aa: CASTRSAFNEQFF; cdr3_nt: TGTGCCAGCACAAGGTCAGCGTTCAATGAGCAGTTCTTC; d_call: -; v_call: TRBV11-2; clone_size: -; j_call: TRBJ2-1
cdr3_aa: CASSVGVGATDTQYF; cdr3_nt: TGTGCCAGCAGCGTAGGTGTGGGGGCCACAGATACGCAGTATTTT; d_call: -; v_call: TRBV9; clone_size: -; j_call: TRBJ2-3
cdr3_aa: CASSVEGGQSSGANVLTF; cdr3_nt: TGTGCCAGCAGCGTAGAAGGGGGCCAAAGCTCTGGGGCCAACGTCCTGACTTTC; d_call: TRBD1; v_call: TRBV9; clone_size: -; j_call: TRBJ2-6
cdr3_aa: CASSPGTLLYEQYF; cdr3_nt: TGTGCCAGCAGTCCAGGGACACTCCTCTACGAGCAGTACTTC; d_call: -; v_call: TRBV27; clone_size: once; j_call: TRBJ2-7
cdr3_aa: CASSLKGGQGAIEQYF; cdr3_nt: TGTGCCAGCAGCTTAAAGGGAGGACAGGGGGCGATCGAGCAGTACTTC; d_call: TRBD1; v_call: TRBV7-9; clone_size: few; j_call: TRBJ2-7
cdr3_aa: CSVEEGGVGTEAFF; cdr3_nt: TGCAGCGTTGAAGAAGGGGGCGTGGGCACTGAAGCTTTCTTT; d_call: TRBD1; v_call: TRBV29-1; clone_size: -; j_call: TRBJ1-1
cdr3_aa: CASSIDSSGGSPNPGEQFF; cdr3_nt: TGTGCCAGTAGTATAGATTCTAGCGGGGGGTCTCCTAATCCTGGTGAGCAGTTCTTC; d_call: TRBD2; v_call: TRBV19; clone_size: -; j_call: TRBJ2-1
cdr3_aa: CASSLGAGTRREETQYF; cdr3_nt: TGTGCCAGCAGCTTAGGAGCAGGGACACGCCGCGAGGAGACCCAGTACTTC; d_call: -; v_call: TRBV7-9; clone_size: -; j_call: TRBJ2-5